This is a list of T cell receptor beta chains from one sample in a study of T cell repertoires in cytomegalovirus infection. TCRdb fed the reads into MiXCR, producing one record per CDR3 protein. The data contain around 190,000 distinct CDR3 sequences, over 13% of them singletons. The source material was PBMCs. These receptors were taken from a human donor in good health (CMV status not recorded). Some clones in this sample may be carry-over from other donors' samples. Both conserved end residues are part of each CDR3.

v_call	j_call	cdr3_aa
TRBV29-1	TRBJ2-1	CSVGGYNEQFF
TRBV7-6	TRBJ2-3	CASSLAVRDTQYF
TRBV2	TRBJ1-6	CASRDIKSPLHF
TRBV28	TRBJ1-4	CASSTGRKGEKLFF
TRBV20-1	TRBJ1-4	CSARGGRQGTINEKLFF
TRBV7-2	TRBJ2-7	CASSLNGGTTTYEQYF
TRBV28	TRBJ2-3	CASSLGGSTDTQYF
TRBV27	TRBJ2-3	CASSWWRGYLDTQYF
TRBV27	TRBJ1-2	CASSRGQGPYYGYTF
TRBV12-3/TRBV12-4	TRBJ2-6	CASSFPHTGSGANVLTF
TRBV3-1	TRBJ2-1	CASSQAPGNYNEQFF
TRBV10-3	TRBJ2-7	CAIRGTGGNDEQYF
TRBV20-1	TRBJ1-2	CSARDAPTDHYGYTF
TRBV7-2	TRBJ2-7	CASSFEGSPYEQYF
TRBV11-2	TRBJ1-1	CASSLDLGGGGTEAFF
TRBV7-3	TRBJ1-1	CASSLIGRTEASF
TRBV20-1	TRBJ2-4	CSAREDQYF
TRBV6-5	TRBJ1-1	CASSYSGKTEAFF
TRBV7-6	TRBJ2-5	CASSLWKRQETQYF
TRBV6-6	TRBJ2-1	CASSTGQGSYNEQFF
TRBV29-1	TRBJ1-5	CSVGDLFGNQPQHF
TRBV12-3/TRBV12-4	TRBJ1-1	CASIQTGGLTEAFF
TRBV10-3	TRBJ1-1	CAISESRADTEAFF
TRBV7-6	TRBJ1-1	CASSQGTTGRSTEAFF
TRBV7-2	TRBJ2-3	CASSTRTGGADTQYF
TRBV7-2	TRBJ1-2	CASSLVPYGYTF
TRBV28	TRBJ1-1	CASRRLNTEAFF
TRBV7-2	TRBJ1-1	CASSFQDSPNTEAFF